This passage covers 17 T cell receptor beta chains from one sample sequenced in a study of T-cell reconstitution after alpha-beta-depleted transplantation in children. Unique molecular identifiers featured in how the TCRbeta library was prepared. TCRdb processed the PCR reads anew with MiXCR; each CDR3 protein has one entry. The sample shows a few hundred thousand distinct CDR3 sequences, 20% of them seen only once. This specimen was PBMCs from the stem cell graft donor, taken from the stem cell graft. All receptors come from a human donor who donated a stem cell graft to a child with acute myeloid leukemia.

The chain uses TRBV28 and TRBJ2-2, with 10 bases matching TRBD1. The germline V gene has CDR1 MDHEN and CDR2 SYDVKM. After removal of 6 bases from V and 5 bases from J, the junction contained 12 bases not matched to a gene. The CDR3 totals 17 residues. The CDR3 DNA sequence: TGTGCCAGCAGGACAGGGGGCCCGGTCGTCCATACCGGGGAGCTGTTTTTT. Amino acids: CASRTGGPVVHTGELFF. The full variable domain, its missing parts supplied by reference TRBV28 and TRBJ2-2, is DVKVTQSSRYLVKRTGEKVFLECVQDMDHENMFWYRQDPGLGLRLIYFSYDVKMKEKGDIPEGYSVSREKKERFSLILESASTNQTSMYLCASRTGGPVVHTGELFFGEGSRLTVL.

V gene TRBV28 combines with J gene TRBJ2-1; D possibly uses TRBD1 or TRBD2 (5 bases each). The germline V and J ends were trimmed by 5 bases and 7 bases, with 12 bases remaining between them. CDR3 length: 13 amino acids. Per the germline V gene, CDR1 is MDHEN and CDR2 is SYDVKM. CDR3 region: CASSLGRENEQFF. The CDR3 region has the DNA TGTGCCAGCAGTCTGGGCAGGGAGAATGAGCAGTTCTTC. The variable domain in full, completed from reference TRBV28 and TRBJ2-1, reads DVKVTQSSRYLVKRTGEKVFLECVQDMDHENMFWYRQDPGLGLRLIYFSYDVKMKEKGDIPEGYSVSREKKERFSLILESASTNQTSMYLCASSLGRENEQFFGPGTRLTVL.

The CDR3 DNA follows: TGCAGCGTTAGACAGAGCTACTACGAGCAGTACTTC. Amino acid sequence: CSVRQSYYEQYF. The rearrangement uses TRBV29-1 and TRBJ2-7, with D tentatively TRBD1 (5 bases). The germline gives CDR1 SQVTM, CDR2 ANQGSEA. CDR3 length: 12 amino acids. Trimming removed 5 bases at V and 3 bases at J, with 11 bases between.

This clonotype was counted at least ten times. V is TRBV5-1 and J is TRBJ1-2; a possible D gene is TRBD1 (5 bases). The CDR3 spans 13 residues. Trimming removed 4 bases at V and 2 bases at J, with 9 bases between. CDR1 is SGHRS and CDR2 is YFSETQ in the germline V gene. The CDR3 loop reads CASSTGGNYGYTF. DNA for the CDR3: TGCGCCAGCAGCACAGGTGGGAACTATGGCTACACCTTC.

CDR3 amino acids: CAISDLGSNQPQHF. In nucleotides, the CDR3 is TGTGCCATCAGTGATTTGGGGTCCAATCAGCCCCAGCATTTT. This chain links TRBV10-3 with TRBJ1-5; D gene unclear. Trimming took off 3 bases at V and 3 bases at J, with 9 bases between the two ends. The CDR3 spans 14 residues. From germline, CDR1 is ENHRY and CDR2 SYGVKD.

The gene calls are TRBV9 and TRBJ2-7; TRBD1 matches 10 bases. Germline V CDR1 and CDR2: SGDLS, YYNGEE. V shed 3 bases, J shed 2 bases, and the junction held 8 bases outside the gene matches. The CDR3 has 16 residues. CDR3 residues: CASSAGQGEGAYEQYF. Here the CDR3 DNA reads TGTGCCAGCAGCGCCGGACAGGGGGAGGGGGCCTACGAGCAGTACTTC.

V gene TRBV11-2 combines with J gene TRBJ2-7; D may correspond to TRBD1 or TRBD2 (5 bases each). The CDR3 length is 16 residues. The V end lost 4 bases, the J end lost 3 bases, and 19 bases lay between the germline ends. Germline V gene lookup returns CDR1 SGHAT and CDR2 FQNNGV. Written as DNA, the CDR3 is TGTGCCAGCAGCTATAGGGATCGGGGCTATAACTACGAGCAGTACTTC. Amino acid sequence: CASSYRDRGYNYEQYF.

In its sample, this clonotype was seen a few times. The CDR3 region has the DNA TGTGCCAGCAGAAATAGCGGGAGAGATGTAGATACGCAGTATTTT. Protein product: CASRNSGRDVDTQYF. The rearrangement joins TRBV12-3 or TRBV12-4 to TRBJ2-3; the match to TRBD2 covers 9 bases. V lost 6 bases, J lost 5 bases, and 9 bases stayed unmatched. CDR3 length: 15 amino acids.

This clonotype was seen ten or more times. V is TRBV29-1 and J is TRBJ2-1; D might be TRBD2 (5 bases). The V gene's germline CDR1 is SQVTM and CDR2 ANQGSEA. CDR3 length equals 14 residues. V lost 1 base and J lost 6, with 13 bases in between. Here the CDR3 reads CSVEVTRFGNEQFF. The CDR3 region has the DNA TGCAGCGTTGAAGTTACTAGATTTGGCAATGAGCAGTTCTTC.

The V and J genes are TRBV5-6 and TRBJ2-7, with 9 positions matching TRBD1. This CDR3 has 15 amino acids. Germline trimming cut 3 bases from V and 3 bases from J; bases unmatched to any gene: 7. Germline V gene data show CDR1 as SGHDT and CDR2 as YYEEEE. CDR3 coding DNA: TGTGCCAGCAGCTCCTTACAGGGGGCACGCTACGAGCAGTACTTC. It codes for CASSSLQGARYEQYF.

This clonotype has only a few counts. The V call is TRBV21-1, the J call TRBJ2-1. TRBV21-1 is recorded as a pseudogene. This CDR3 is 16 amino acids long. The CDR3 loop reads CASSKVGRHSYNEQFF. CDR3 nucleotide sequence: TGTGCCAGCAGCAAAGTTGGTCGCCACTCCTACAATGAGCAGTTCTTC.

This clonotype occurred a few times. CDR3 in amino acids: CASSPGTVDPGVYNEQFF. CDR3 DNA: TGCGCCAGCAGCCCCGGGACAGTGGACCCGGGGGTCTACAATGAGCAGTTCTTC. This chain links TRBV4-1 with TRBJ2-1, with D possibly TRBD1 on 7 matching bases. The CDR3 totals 18 residues. CDR1 is MGHRA and CDR2 is YSYEKL in the germline V gene. V gave up 4 bases and J gave up 3 bases, with 22 bases separating them.

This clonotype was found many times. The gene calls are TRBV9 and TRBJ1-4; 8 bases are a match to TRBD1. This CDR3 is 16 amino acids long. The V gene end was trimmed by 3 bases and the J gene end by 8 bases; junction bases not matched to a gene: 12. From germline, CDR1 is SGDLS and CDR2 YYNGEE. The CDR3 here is CASSAFPSGGGEKLFF. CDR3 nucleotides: TGTGCCAGCAGCGCCTTCCCTTCAGGGGGCGGGGAAAAACTGTTTTTT.

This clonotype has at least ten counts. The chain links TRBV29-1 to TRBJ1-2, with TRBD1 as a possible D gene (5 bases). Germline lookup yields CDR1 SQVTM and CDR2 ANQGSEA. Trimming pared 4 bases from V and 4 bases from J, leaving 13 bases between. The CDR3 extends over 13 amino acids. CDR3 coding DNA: TGCAGCGTTGGGCCCGGGGGGGGCTATGGCTACACCTTC. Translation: CSVGPGGGYGYTF.

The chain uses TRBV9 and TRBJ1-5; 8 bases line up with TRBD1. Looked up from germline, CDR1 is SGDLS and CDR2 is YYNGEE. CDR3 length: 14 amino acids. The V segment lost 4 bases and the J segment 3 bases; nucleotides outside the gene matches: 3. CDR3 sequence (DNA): TGTGCCAGCAGCCAGACAGGGGACAATCAGCCCCAGCATTTT. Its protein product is CASSQTGDNQPQHF.

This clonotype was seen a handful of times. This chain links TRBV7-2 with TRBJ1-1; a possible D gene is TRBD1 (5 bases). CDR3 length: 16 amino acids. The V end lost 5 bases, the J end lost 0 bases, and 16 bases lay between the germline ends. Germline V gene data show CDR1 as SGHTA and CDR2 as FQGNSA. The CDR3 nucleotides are TGTGCCAGCAGCCCCAGCTGGGGCGGAATGAACACTGAAGCTTTCTTT. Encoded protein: CASSPSWGGMNTEAFF. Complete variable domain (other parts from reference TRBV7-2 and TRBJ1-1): GAGVSQSPSNKVTEKGKDVELRCDPISGHTALYWYRQSLGQGLEFLIYFQGNSAPDKSGLPSDRFSAERTGGSVSTLTIQRTQQEDSAVYLCASSPSWGGMNTEAFFGQGTRLTVV.

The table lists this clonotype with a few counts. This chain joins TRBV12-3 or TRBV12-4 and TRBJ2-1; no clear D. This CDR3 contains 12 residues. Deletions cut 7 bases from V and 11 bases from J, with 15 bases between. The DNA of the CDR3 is TGTGCCAGCAAGTTGAGCTTGGCCAAGCAGTTCTTC. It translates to CASKLSLAKQFF.